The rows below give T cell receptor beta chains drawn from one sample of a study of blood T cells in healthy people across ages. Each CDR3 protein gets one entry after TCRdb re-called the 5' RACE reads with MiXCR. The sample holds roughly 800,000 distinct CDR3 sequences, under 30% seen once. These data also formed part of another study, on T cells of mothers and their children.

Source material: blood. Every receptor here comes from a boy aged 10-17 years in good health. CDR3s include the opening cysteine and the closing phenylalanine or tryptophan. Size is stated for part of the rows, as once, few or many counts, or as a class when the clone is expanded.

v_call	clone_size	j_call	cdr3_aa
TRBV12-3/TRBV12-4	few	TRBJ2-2	CASSPTSRELFF
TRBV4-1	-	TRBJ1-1	CASSPNRESTEAFF
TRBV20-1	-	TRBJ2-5	CSARVRGAQETQYF
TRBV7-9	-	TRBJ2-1	CASSISGGRSSYNEQFF
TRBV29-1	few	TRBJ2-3	CSVLLLRTQYF
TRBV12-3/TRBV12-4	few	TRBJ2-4	CASSLERLAGGNIQYF
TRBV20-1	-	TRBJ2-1	CSAVLQRLSSYNEQFF
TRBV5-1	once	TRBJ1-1	CASSLPSNLAFF
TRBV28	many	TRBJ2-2	CASSARGLGTGELFF
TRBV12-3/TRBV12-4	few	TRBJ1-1	CASSSTMNTEAFF
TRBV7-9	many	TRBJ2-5	CASSLRRGGQETQYF
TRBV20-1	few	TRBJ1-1	CSARTGGTEAFF
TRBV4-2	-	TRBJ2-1	CASSQDLGGSYNEQFF
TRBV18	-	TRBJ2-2	CASSPTPGQDQGGELFF
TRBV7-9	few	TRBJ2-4	CASSSGDSKNIQYF
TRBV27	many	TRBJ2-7	CASSLLESSYEQYF
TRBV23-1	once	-	CASSQFVDGQFF
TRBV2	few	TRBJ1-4	CASSPIGVATNEKLFF
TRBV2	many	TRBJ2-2	CASSVQLVTGELFF
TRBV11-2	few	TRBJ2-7	CASSLDWGQEQYF
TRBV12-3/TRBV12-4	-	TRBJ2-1	CASSFVSGGYNEQFF
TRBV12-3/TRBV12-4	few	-	CASSRPTGAQETQYF
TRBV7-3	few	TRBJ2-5	CASSVLAGETQYF
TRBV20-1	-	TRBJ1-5	CSAGQYSNQPQHF
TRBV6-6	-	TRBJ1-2	CASSSSANYGYTF
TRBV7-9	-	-	CASSYIPGQGVGEQYF
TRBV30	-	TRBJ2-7	CAWSPPRGWGVGHFEQYF
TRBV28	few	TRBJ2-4	CASSNREWGINIQYF
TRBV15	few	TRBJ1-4	CATSREAEKLFF
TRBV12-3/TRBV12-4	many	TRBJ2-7	CASRSTSSTYEQYF
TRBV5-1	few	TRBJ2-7	CASSLEGAGPYEQYF
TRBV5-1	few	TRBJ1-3	CASSLWGLGFSGNTIYF
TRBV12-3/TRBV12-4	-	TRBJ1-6	CASSFWGYNSPLHF
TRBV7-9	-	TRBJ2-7	CASSLRGVAGEQYF
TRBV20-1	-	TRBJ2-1	CSASPGMGRAHEQFF
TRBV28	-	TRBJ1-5	CASSPGTDYSNQPQHF
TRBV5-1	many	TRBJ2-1	CASSLGQGNEQFF
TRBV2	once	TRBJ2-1	CASKGDRPNYNDQFF